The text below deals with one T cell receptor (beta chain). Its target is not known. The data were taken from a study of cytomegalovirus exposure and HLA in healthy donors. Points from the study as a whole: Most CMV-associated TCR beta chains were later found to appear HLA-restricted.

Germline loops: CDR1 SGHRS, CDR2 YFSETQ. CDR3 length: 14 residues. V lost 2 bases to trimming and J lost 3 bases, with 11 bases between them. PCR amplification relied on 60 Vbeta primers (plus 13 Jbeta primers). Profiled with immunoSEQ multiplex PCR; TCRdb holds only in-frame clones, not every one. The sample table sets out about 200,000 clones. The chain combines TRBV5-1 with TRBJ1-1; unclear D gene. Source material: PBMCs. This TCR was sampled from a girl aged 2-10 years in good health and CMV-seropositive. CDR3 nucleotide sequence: TGCGCCAGCAGCTTCTGGTGGGAGGACACTGAAGCTTTCTTT. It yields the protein CASSFWWEDTEAFF.